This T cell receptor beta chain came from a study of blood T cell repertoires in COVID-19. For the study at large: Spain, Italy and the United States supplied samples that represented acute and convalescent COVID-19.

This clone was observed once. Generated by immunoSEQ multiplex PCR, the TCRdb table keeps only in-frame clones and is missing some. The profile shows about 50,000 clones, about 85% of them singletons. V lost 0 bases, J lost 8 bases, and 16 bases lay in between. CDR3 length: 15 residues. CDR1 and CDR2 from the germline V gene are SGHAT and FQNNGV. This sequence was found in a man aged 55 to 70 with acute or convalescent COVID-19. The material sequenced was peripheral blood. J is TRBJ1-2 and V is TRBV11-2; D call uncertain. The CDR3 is CASSLDQSNLLGYTF. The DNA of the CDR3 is TGTGCCAGCAGCTTAGATCAAAGCAACTTATTAGGCTACACCTTC.